A single sample is the source of the 5 T cell receptor beta chains below, sequenced in a study of T cells after yellow fever vaccination. TCRdb re-called the 5' RACE reads through MiXCR, storing one row per CDR3 protein. This sample yields a few hundred thousand distinct CDR3 sequences, of which 6.9% are seen a single time; roughly 0.9% belongs to the top ten. Sequenced here: CD4+ T cells sorted from PBMCs, sampled 15 days after the yellow fever booster vaccination. The receptors derive from a man aged 25 to 45 who received the YFV17D yellow fever vaccine.

The J gene is TRBJ2-7, the V gene TRBV6-1; 13 nucleotides match TRBD2. Germline values: CDR1 MNHNS, CDR2 SASEGT. The CDR3 consists of 15 residues. Trimming at V came to 3 bases and at J to 6 bases, leaving 5 bases not matched to a gene. CDR3 coding DNA: TGTGCCAGCAGTGACCGGACTAGCGGGAGTAGCGAGCAGTACTTC. Translated, it gives CASSDRTSGSSEQYF.

This clonotype was observed a few times. The chain is built from TRBV18 and TRBJ1-6; 8 nucleotides agree with TRBD1. V lost 2 bases, J lost 7 bases, and 4 bases stayed unmatched. This CDR3 has 15 amino acids. Germline values: CDR1 KGHSH, CDR2 LQKENI. The CDR3 spells CASSPARDRNSPLHF. As DNA, the CDR3 is TGTGCCAGCTCACCAGCGAGGGACAGGAATTCACCCCTCCACTTT.

This clonotype was counted a few times. This chain connects TRBV2 to TRBJ2-1; D remains unclear. Germline CDR1 reads SNHLY; CDR2 reads FYNNEI. CDR3 size: 11 residues. Trimming stripped 6 bases from V and 8 bases from J, with 8 bases between. The CDR3 nucleotides are TGTGCCAGCAGCGTCAGAGATGAGCAGTTCTTC. Protein: CASSVRDEQFF.

There are a few counts of this clonotype. The V gene is TRBV27, the J gene TRBJ2-1; D unresolved. CDR1 and CDR2 from the germline V gene are MNHEY and SMNVEV (reference sequence). Trimming removed 3 bases from V and 7 bases from J, with 10 bases in between. The CDR3 runs 13 residues. Written as DNA, the CDR3 is TGTGCCAGCAGTTTTGTGTGGCGGAATGAGCAGTTCTTC. The encoded protein is CASSFVWRNEQFF.

The chain has TRBV3-1 and TRBJ1-2; D remains ambiguous. CDR3 length equals 14 residues. CDR1 is LGHDT and CDR2 is YNNKEL in the germline V gene (reference sequence). Trimming took 1 base from V and 4 from J, leaving 10 bases between them. CDR3 sequence (DNA): TGTGCCAGCAGCCAAGGGGTGTATAGCTATGGCTACACCTTC. Its protein product is CASSQGVYSYGYTF.